Below, 21 T cell receptor beta chains from the same sample are listed, as sequenced in a study of T cell changes during pregnancy in multiple sclerosis. Method: immunoSEQ multiplex PCR; TCRdb's copy keeps in-frame clones and lacks some. The top ten hold under 2% of the sample, which has 85,000 to 90,000 clones, approximately 90% seen once. The sample in question was peripheral blood, obtained in the first trimester of pregnancy. Receptors were obtained from a female donor in good health, enrolled as a control in a pregnancy study.

V usage is TRBV7-6 and J usage is TRBJ1-6; no reliable D call. Trimming left V 4 bases short and J 7 bases short, with 23 bases between. The CDR3 has 18 residues. Germline V gene sequence: CDR1 SGHVS, CDR2 FNYEAQ. Here the CDR3 reads CASSSTEAGVLPNSPLHF. The DNA of the CDR3 is TGTGCCAGCAGCTCGACCGAGGCGGGAGTATTACCAAATTCACCCCTCCACTTT.

This chain uses TRBV11-3 with TRBJ1-1; D is unresolved. Trimming pared 5 bases from V and 7 bases from J, leaving 11 bases between. The CDR3 extends over 12 amino acids. The germline V gene encodes CDR1 SGHNT and CDR2 YENEEA. The CDR3 coding sequence is TGTGCCAGCAGCCATCGCCGAGGTGAAGCTTTCTTT. Translated, it gives CASSHRRGEAFF. The full variable domain, in which reference TRBV11-3 and TRBJ1-1 provide the parts outside the CDR3, is EAGVVQSPRYKIIEKKQPVAFWCNPISGHNTLYWYLQNLGQGPELLIRYENEEAVDDSQLPKDRFSAERLKGVDSTLKIQPAELGDSAVYLCASSHRRGEAFFGQGTRLTVV.

This clone came up once. The chain is built from TRBV6-5 and TRBJ1-5; TRBD1 matches at 9 bases. The V gene end was trimmed by 6 bases and the J gene end by 4 bases; junction bases not matched to a gene: 4. Germline lookup yields CDR1 MNHEY and CDR2 SVGAGI. CDR3 length: 14 residues. The CDR3 protein is CASSLQGANQPQHF. The CDR3 DNA reads as TGTGCCAGCAGCTTACAGGGGGCAAATCAGCCCCAGCATTTT.

In DNA form, the CDR3 reads TGTGCCAGCAGGGACAGTCGAGAGTCTTTCTTT. This codes for CASRDSRESFF. The V and J genes are TRBV2 and TRBJ1-1; D is perhaps TRBD1 (6 bases). The germline V gene encodes CDR1 SNHLY and CDR2 FYNNEI. This CDR3 region has 11 residues. V dropped 6 bases and J dropped 12 bases, with 14 bases sitting between them.

In this sample, this clone turned up once. The chain couples TRBV2 to TRBJ1-2; D unresolved. The germline CDR1 and CDR2 sequences are SNHLY and FYNNEI. V was shortened by 4 bases and J by 1 base, with 4 bases between the two germline ends. This CDR3 is built from 12 residues. Here the CDR3 DNA reads TGTGCCAGCAGTGTAGATAACTATGGCTACACCTTC. Residues: CASSVDNYGYTF.

The J gene is TRBJ1-1, the V gene TRBV18, with 11 bases matching TRBD1. This CDR3 has 15 amino acids. V shed 3 bases and J 2 bases; nucleotides not matched to a gene: 2. The germline V gene has CDR1 KGHSH and CDR2 LQKENI. The CDR3 spells CASSPRTGGNTEAFF. In DNA, the CDR3 is TGTGCCAGCTCACCTCGGACAGGGGGCAACACTGAAGCTTTCTTT.

The chain joins TRBV4-2 to TRBJ1-3, with TRBD1 identical over 7 bases. V shed 4 bases and J 0 bases; nucleotides not matched to a gene: 3. The length of the CDR3 is 15 residues. Germline V gives CDR1 LGHNA, CDR2 YNFKEQ. In nucleotides, the CDR3 is TGTGCCAGCAGCCTCGGACAGGCCTCTGGAAACACCATATATTTT. This translates into CASSLGQASGNTIYF.

The chain uses TRBV5-1 and TRBJ1-1; 7 bases agree with TRBD1. J lost 8 bases, V lost 4 bases, and 5 bases had no gene match. The germline V gene encodes CDR1 SGHRS and CDR2 YFSETQ. The CDR3 runs to 12 residues. This CDR3 is CASSHGQAEAFF. The DNA for the CDR3 is TGCGCCAGCAGCCACGGACAGGCGGAAGCTTTCTTT.

The chain has TRBV7-2 and TRBJ1-5; D is undetermined. This CDR3 spans 13 amino acids. With 5 bases removed from V and 7 bases from J, the gap between germline ends came to 12 bases. Per the germline V gene, CDR1 is SGHTA and CDR2 is FQGNSA. CDR3 residues: CASSAELGQPQHF. CDR3 nucleotides: TGTGCCAGCAGCGCCGAGCTGGGCCAGCCCCAGCATTTT. Full variable domain (remainder filled in from reference TRBV7-2 and TRBJ1-5): GAGVSQSPSNKVTEKGKDVELRCDPISGHTALYWYRQSLGQGLEFLIYFQGNSAPDKSGLPSDRFSAERTGGSVSTLTIQRTQQEDSAVYLCASSAELGQPQHFGDGTRLSIL.

The V call is TRBV4-3, the J call TRBJ1-4; D call uncertain. This CDR3 has 16 amino acids. Deletions cut 0 bases from V and 6 bases from J, with 14 bases between. Germline V lookup: CDR1 LGHNA, CDR2 YSLEER. The CDR3 DNA reads as TGCGCCAGCAGCCAAGATGCGTCGGGAGGCGATGAAAAACTGTTTTTT. Amino acids: CASSQDASGGDEKLFF.

This chain links TRBV13 with TRBJ2-7; 9 bases map to TRBD2. V was clipped by 3 bases and J by 1 base; unmatched bases: 4. The CDR3 is made up of 15 amino acids. CDR1 PRHDT and CDR2 FYEKMQ come from the germline V gene (reference sequence). DNA for the CDR3: TGTGCCAGCAGCTTTAGCGGGGGTCTTTCCTACGAGCAGTACTTC. This encodes CASSFSGGLSYEQYF.

The rearrangement uses TRBV6-5 and TRBJ2-3; D is uncertain. The V end was cut by 4 bases, the J end by 10 bases, with 15 bases between. The length of the CDR3 is 13 residues. The germline V gene has CDR1 MNHEY and CDR2 SVGAGI. CDR3: CASSFSPRISQYF. DNA of the CDR3: TGTGCCAGCAGTTTCTCCCCTAGAATCTCGCAGTATTTT.

The chain recombines TRBV7-8 with TRBJ1-1, with D possibly TRBD1 on 5 matching bases. V dropped 5 bases and J dropped 4 bases, with 17 bases sitting between them. The CDR3 contains 15 residues. The germline V gene has CDR1 SGHVS and CDR2 FQNEAQ. CDR3 coding DNA: TGTGCCAGCAGCCCCCAAGTAGGGGTCGGCACTGAAGCTTTCTTT. This translates into CASSPQVGVGTEAFF.

The chain uses TRBV6-5 and TRBJ2-2; a weak D match, TRBD2 (5 bases). V shed 2 bases and J shed 5 bases, with 12 bases lying between them. Looked up from germline, CDR1 is MNHEY and CDR2 is SVGAGI. The CDR3 totals 15 residues. CDR3 DNA: TGTGCCAGCAGTTACAGGAGGATCTCGACCGGGGAGCTGTTTTTT. This codes for CASSYRRISTGELFF.

This chain uses TRBV7-5 with TRBJ2-7; the table's D gene call, TRBD2, was not cross checked with the DNA. TRBV7-5 is recorded as a pseudogene. The CDR3 runs 13 residues. The DNA of the CDR3 is TGTGCCAGAAGCCCCCCGGGGGCCTACGAGCAGTACTTC. It is translated as CARSPPGAYEQYF.

This clone was counted once. Here the CDR3 reads CAISEGRATLKGEQFF. CDR3 DNA: TGTGCCATCAGTGAGGGGCGGGCCACCCTAAAGGGTGAGCAGTTCTTC. J is TRBJ2-1 and V is TRBV10-3; maybe TRBD2 (5 bases). Trimming shortened V by 2 bases and J by 9 bases, and 20 bases separated the two germline ends. Germline values: CDR1 ENHRY, CDR2 SYGVKD. CDR3 length: 16 amino acids.

The chain links TRBV29-1 to TRBJ2-5; D might be TRBD1 (6 bases). Germline assignment: CDR1 SQVTM and CDR2 ANQGSEA. CDR3 size: 11 residues. Trimming cost V 5 bases and J 7 bases, with 11 bases left between them. In nucleotides, the CDR3 is TGCAGCGTTCCAGGGGCAGGGACCCAGTACTTC. Translated, it gives CSVPGAGTQYF. The full variable domain, rest sourced from reference TRBV29-1 and TRBJ2-5, is SAVISQKPSRDICQRGTSLTIQCQVDSQVTMMFWYRQQPGQSLTLIATANQGSEATYESGFVIDKFPISRPNLTFSTLTVSNMSPEDSSIYLCSVPGAGTQYFGPGTRLLVL.

The CDR3, as DNA: TGTGCCAGCAGTTCTCCTACAGGGGTTCCTGGCTACACCTTC. It specifies CASSSPTGVPGYTF. J is TRBJ1-2 and V is TRBV6-5, with TRBD1 matching over 7 bases. J was trimmed by 7 bases and V by 4 bases; bases with no gene match: 9. Germline CDR1 MNHEY, CDR2 SVGAGI. The CDR3 is made up of 14 amino acids.

The V gene is TRBV10-1, the J gene TRBJ2-4; D is perhaps TRBD1 (5 bases). Deletions cut 2 bases from V and 0 bases from J, with 26 bases between. Looked up from germline, CDR1 is WNHNN and CDR2 is SYGVQD (reference sequence). CDR3 length: 21 amino acids. In DNA, the CDR3 is TGCGCCAGCAGTGAGCCGGTTCAGCCGCTAAGGGGTCGGCTAGCCAAAAACATTCAGTACTTC. Translating it yields CASSEPVQPLRGRLAKNIQYF.

The chain is built from TRBV11-2 and TRBJ1-4, with 7 bases matching TRBD1. In germline, CDR1 is SGHAT, CDR2 FQNNGV. V shed 3 bases, J shed 0 bases, and the junction held 7 bases outside the gene matches. The CDR3 extends over 17 amino acids. The CDR3 sequence is CASSLDDRVATNEKLFF. CDR3 bases: TGTGCCAGCAGCTTGGACGACAGGGTTGCAACTAATGAAAAACTGTTTTTT.

This clone was observed a single time. The rearrangement joins TRBV10-3 to TRBJ2-1; D is ambiguous. This CDR3 has 18 residues. Looked up from germline, CDR1 is ENHRY and CDR2 is SYGVKD. V gave up 6 bases and J gave up 3 bases, with 24 bases separating them. The CDR3 protein is CAIRSTGGGWSDYNEQFF. The CDR3 DNA reads as TGTGCCATCAGATCAACCGGCGGTGGGTGGAGCGACTACAATGAGCAGTTCTTC.